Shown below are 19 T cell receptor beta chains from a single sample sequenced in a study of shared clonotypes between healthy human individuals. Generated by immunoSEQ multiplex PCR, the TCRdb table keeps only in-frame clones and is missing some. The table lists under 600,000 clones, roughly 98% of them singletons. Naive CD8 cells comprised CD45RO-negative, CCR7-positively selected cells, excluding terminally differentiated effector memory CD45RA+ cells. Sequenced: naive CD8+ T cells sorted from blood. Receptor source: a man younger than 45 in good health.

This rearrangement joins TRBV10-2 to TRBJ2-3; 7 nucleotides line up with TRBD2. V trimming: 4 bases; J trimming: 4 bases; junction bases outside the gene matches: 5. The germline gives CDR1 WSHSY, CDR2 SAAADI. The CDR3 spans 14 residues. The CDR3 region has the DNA TGCGCCAGCAGTGCGGAGCGGGGCTCAGATACGCAGTATTTT. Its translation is CASSAERGSDTQYF.

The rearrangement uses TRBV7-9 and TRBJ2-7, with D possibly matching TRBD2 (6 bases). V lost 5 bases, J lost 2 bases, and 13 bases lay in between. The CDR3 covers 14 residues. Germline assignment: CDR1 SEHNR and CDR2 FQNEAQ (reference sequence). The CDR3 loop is CASSPAEGPYEQYF. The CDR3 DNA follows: TGTGCCAGCAGCCCCGCGGAGGGCCCCTACGAGCAGTACTTC.

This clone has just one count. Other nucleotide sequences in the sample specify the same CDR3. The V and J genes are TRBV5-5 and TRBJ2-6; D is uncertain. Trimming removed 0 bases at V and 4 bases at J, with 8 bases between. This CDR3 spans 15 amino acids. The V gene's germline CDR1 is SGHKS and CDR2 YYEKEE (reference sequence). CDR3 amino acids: CASSLGLSGANVLTF. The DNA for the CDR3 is TGTGCCAGCAGCTTGGGTCTGTCCGGGGCCAACGTCCTGACTTTC.

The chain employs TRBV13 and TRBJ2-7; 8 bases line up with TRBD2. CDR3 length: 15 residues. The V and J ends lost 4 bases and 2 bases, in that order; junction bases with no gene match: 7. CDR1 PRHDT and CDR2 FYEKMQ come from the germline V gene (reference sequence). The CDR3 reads CASSSAAGATYEQYF. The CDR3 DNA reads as TGTGCCAGCAGCTCAGCAGCGGGAGCCACCTACGAGCAGTACTTC.

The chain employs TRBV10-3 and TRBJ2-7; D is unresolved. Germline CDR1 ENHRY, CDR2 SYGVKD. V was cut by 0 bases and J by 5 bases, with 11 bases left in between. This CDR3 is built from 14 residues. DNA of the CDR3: TGTGCCATCAGTGAGTCTCCGTCATCGAACGAGCAGTACTTC. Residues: CAISESPSSNEQYF.

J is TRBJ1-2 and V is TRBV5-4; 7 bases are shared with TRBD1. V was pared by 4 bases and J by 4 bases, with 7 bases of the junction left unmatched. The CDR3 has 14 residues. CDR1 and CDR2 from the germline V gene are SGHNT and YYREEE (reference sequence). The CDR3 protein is CASSLTGILYGYTF. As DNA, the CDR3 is TGTGCCAGCAGCCTGACAGGGATTCTCTATGGCTACACCTTC.

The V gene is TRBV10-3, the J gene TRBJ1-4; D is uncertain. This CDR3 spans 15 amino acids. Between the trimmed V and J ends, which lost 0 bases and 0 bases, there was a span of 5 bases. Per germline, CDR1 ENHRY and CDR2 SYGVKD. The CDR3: CAISESQATNEKLFF. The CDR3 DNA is TGTGCCATCAGTGAGTCCCAAGCAACTAATGAAAAACTGTTTTTT.

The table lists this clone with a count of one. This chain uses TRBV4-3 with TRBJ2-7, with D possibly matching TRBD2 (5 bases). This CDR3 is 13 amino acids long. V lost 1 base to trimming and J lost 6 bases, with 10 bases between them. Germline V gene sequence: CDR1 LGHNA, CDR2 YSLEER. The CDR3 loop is CASSQVGNPEQYF. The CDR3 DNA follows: TGCGCCAGCAGCCAAGTCGGGAACCCCGAGCAGTACTTC.

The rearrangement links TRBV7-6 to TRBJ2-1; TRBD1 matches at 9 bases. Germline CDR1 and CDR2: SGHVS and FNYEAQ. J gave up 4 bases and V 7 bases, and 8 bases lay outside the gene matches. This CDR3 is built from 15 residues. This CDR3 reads CASTVGQGLYNEQFF. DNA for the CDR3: TGTGCCAGCACCGTCGGACAGGGGTTATACAATGAGCAGTTCTTC. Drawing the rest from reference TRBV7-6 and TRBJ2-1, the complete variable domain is GAGVSQSPRYKVTKRGQDVALRCDPISGHVSLYWYRQALGQGPEFLTYFNYEAQQDKSGLPNDRFSAERPEGSISTLTIQRTEQRDSAMYRCASTVGQGLYNEQFFGPGTRLTVL.

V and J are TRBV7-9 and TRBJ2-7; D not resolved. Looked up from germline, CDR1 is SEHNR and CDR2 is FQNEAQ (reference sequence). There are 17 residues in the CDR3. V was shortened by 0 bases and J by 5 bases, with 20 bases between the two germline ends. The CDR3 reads CASSLALDATNADEQYF. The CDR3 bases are TGTGCCAGCAGCTTAGCGCTGGACGCAACTAATGCCGACGAGCAGTACTTC.

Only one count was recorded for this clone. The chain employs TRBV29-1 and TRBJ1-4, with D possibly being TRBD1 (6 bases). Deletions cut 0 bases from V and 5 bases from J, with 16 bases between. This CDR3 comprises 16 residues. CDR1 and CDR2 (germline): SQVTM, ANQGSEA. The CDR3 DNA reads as TGCAGCGTTGAAGATCTCTTGGACAGCACAAATGAAAAACTGTTTTTT. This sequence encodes CSVEDLLDSTNEKLFF.

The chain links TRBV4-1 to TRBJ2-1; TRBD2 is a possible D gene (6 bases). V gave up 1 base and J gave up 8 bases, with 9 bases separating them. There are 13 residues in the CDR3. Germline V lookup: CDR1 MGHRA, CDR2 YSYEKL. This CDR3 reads CASSQALAYEQFF. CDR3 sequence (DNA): TGCGCCAGCAGCCAAGCACTAGCTTATGAGCAGTTCTTC.

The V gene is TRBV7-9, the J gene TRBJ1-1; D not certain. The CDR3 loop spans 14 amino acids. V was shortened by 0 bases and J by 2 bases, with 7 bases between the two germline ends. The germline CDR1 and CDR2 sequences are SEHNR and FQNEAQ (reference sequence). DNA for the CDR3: TGTGCCAGCAGCTTAGCGACACCTAACACTGAAGCTTTCTTT. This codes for CASSLATPNTEAFF.

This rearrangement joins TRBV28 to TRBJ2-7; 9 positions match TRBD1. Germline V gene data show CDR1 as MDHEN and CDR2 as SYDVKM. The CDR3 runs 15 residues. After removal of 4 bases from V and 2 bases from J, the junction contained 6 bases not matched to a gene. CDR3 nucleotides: TGTGCCAGCAGTTCCTATGACAGGGGGACCTACGAGCAGTACTTC. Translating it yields CASSSYDRGTYEQYF.

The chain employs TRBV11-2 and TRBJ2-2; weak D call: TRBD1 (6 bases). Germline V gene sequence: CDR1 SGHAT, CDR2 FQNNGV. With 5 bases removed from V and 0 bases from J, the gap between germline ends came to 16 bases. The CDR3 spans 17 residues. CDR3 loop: CASSHPRTEPNTGELFF. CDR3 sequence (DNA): TGTGCCAGCAGCCACCCGAGGACAGAGCCGAACACCGGGGAGCTGTTTTTT.

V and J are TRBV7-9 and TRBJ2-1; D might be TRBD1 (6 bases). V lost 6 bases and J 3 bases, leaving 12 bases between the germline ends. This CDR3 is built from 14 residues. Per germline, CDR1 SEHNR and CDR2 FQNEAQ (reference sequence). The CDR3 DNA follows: TGTGCCAGCAGTCGGGACAAAAACTACAATGAGCAGTTCTTC. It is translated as CASSRDKNYNEQFF.

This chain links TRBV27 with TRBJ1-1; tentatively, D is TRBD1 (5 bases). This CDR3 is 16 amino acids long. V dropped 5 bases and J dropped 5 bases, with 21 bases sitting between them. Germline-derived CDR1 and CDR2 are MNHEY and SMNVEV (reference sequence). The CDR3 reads CASSLIPGAGRTEAFF. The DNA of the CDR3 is TGTGCCAGCAGTCTTATTCCCGGGGCGGGGAGGACTGAAGCTTTCTTT.

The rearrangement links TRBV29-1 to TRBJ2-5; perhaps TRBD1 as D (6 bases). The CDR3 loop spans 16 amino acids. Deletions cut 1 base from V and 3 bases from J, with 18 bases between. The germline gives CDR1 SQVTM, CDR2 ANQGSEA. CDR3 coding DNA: TGCAGCGTTGAAGGGGGGCTGATGACAGAGGAAGAGACCCAGTACTTC. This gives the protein CSVEGGLMTEEETQYF. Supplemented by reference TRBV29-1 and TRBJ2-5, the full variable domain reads SAVISQKPSRDICQRGTSLTIQCQVDSQVTMMFWYRQQPGQSLTLIATANQGSEATYESGFVIDKFPISRPNLTFSTLTVSNMSPEDSSIYLCSVEGGLMTEEETQYFGPGTRLLVL.

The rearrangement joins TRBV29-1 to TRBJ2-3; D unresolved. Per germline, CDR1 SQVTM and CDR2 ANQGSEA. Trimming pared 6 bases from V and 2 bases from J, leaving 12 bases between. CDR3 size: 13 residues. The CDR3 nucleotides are TGCAGCGTCCCGAGGAACGACACAGATACGCAGTATTTT. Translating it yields CSVPRNDTDTQYF.